The clone carrying this T cell receptor (beta chain) has a single count. This sample is drawn from a study of control samples from healthy donors and cancer patients. Trimming left V 4 bases short and J 6 bases short, with 26 bases between. The CDR3 covers 18 residues. Germline V gene sequence: CDR1 LGHDT, CDR2 YNNKEL (reference sequence). Sequenced by immunoSEQ multiplex PCR; TCRdb stores in-frame clones only, minus some. This sample has approximately 70,000 clones, with over 75% found just once. The TCR originated in a man aged 50-60 years in good health. Sequences were obtained from blood. The chain is built from TRBV3-1 (or the pseudogene TRBV3-2) and TRBJ2-3; D possibly corresponds to TRBD2 (6 bases). The CDR3 nucleotides read TGTGCCAGCAGCCCTAACCTGGGTCGAGCGGGCCCTGTGGATACGCAGTATTTT. Its protein product is CASSPNLGRAGPVDTQYF.